This T cell receptor beta chain came from a study of CD8+CD57+ T cells in acquired aplastic anemia. Study-level background: 3 to 4 ug was the average amount of DNA from sorted CD4+ and CD8+ cells. Notes on the study in general: Patients shared approximately 30 CD8+ CDR3 sequences with controls. In CD8+ cells, Simpson's diversity showed no significant difference between patients and controls.

For sequencing, patients were chosen who had shown expansion of CD8+CD57+ cells by flow cytometry. Turning to this clonotype: Its antigen remains unidentified.

Profiles of TCR beta VDJ and CDR3 were generated from a genomic DNA template. TCRdb analysed the reads with MiXCR anew, one entry per CDR3 protein. Of 160,000 or so distinct CDR3 sequences in the sample, more than 45% were seen once. This CDR3 has 15 amino acids. Germline values: CDR1 DFQATT, CDR2 SNEGSKA (reference sequence). Trimming shortened V by 4 bases and J by 0 bases, and 12 bases separated the two germline ends. The sample consisted of sorted CD4+, CD8+, or CD8+CD57+ T cells (not recorded which) from PBMCs. The rearrangement links TRBV20-1 to TRBJ1-4, with D maybe TRBD1 (6 bases). The sequence was collected from a human donor with aplastic anemia. This CDR3 is CSANRADATNEKLFF. The CDR3 DNA reads as TGCAGTGCTAACAGGGCCGATGCAACTAATGAAAAACTGTTTTTT.